The next 32 T cell receptor beta chains were all read from a single sample in a study of cytomegalovirus exposure and HLA in healthy donors. Some clones are missing from TCRdb's copy, which holds only in-frame ones; the method was immunoSEQ multiplex PCR. This table holds approximately 160,000 clones, 95% to 96% found once. The sequencing input was PBMCs. These receptors came from a woman younger than 30 in good health and CMV-seronegative.

The chain has TRBV7-2 and TRBJ1-2, with TRBD1 matching over 9 bases. The CDR3 is 15 amino acids. Germline lookup yields CDR1 SGHTA and CDR2 FQGNSA. The trim removed 0 bases at V and 10 bases at J, leaving 9 bases unmatched. CDR3 region: CASSLALRDREFYTF. The CDR3 region has the DNA TGTGCCAGCAGCTTAGCGCTAAGGGACAGGGAGTTCTACACCTTC.

The CDR3 coding sequence is TGTGCCAGCAGTTTATCGGCAGGGCAGAATGAGCAGTTCTTC. Translated, it gives CASSLSAGQNEQFF. The J gene is TRBJ2-1, the V gene TRBV28, with D tentatively TRBD1 (5 bases). This CDR3 contains 14 residues. The germline V gene has CDR1 MDHEN and CDR2 SYDVKM. Deletions cut 1 base from V and 7 bases from J, with 11 bases between.

This rearrangement joins TRBV6-5 to TRBJ1-2; 10 bases fit TRBD1. The CDR3 is 13 amino acids. After removal of 6 bases from V and 8 bases from J, the junction contained 6 bases not matched to a gene. From germline, CDR1 is MNHEY and CDR2 SVGAGI. CDR3 residues: CASSRTGGEGYTF. CDR3 bases: TGTGCCAGCAGCCGGACAGGGGGTGAGGGCTACACCTTC.

The chain recombines TRBV5-6 with TRBJ2-7; the match to TRBD1 covers 9 bases. The CDR3 covers 14 residues. The junction had 1 base not matched to a gene; V was cut back by 0 bases and J by 3 bases. The V gene's germline CDR1 is SGHDT and CDR2 YYEEEE. The CDR3 sequence is CASSLAGQGYEQYF. CDR3 coding DNA: TGTGCCAGCAGCTTGGCGGGACAGGGCTACGAGCAGTACTTC.

The chain carries TRBV6-5 and TRBJ1-2, with TRBD1 matching 7 bases. The CDR3 consists of 13 residues. V gave up 7 bases and J gave up 2 bases; unmatched junction bases: 4. The germline gives CDR1 MNHEY, CDR2 SVGAGI. The CDR3 DNA follows: TGTGCCAGCACCTCGACAGGGAACTATGGCTACACCTTC. Protein sequence: CASTSTGNYGYTF.

The gene calls are TRBV5-8 and TRBJ1-5; weak D call: TRBD1 (5 bases). CDR1 and CDR2 (germline): SGHTS, YDEGEE. CDR3 length: 14 residues. With 0 bases removed from V and 6 bases from J, the gap between germline ends came to 10 bases. In DNA, the CDR3 is TGTGCCAGCAGCTTGGGGCAGGGCGGTCAGCCCCAGCATTTT. Protein: CASSLGQGGQPQHF.

This clone was detected only a few times. This chain connects TRBV6-5 to TRBJ2-7; 7 positions agree with TRBD1. The junction had 4 bases not matched to a gene; V was cut back by 5 bases and J by 3 bases. This CDR3 comprises 13 residues. Germline-derived CDR1 and CDR2 are MNHEY and SVGAGI. CDR3 sequence reads: CASSRDSNYEQYF. In nucleotides, the CDR3 is TGTGCCAGCAGTCGGGACAGCAACTACGAGCAGTACTTC.

V gene TRBV27 combines with J gene TRBJ2-1; perhaps TRBD2 as D (6 bases). V shed 2 bases and J shed 0 bases, with 11 bases lying between them. The germline CDR1 and CDR2 sequences are MNHEY and SMNVEV (reference sequence). This CDR3 region has 16 residues. The chain's CDR3 is CASSLLGGSSYNEQFF. The CDR3 region has the DNA TGTGCCAGCAGTTTACTCGGGGGTAGCTCCTACAATGAGCAGTTCTTC.

The chain couples TRBV27 to TRBJ2-2, with 12 bases fitting TRBD2. The CDR3 contains 17 residues. The germline V gene has CDR1 MNHEY and CDR2 SMNVEV (reference sequence). V dropped 2 bases and J dropped 4; count of bases not matched to a gene: 5. This CDR3 is CASSLELAGGRTGELFF. The CDR3 bases are TGTGCCAGCAGTTTAGAGCTAGCGGGGGGGCGCACCGGGGAGCTGTTTTTT.

The rearrangement uses TRBV5-6 and TRBJ1-3; 8 nucleotides match TRBD1. From germline, CDR1 is SGHDT and CDR2 YYEEEE. CDR3 length: 15 residues. V shed 3 bases and J 2 bases; nucleotides not matched to a gene: 4. Here the CDR3 reads CASSYGQGPGNTIYF. The DNA for the CDR3 is TGTGCCAGCAGCTATGGACAGGGCCCTGGAAACACCATATATTTT.

This clone was seen only a few times. The chain is built from TRBV10-3 and TRBJ2-2; perhaps TRBD2 as D (6 bases). From germline, CDR1 is ENHRY and CDR2 SYGVKD. The CDR3 loop spans 17 amino acids. V was clipped by 4 bases and J by 1 base, with 16 bases between them. Written as DNA, the CDR3 is TGTGCCATCAGTGCCCAGGGACTGGGGATGAACACCGGGGAGCTGTTTTTT. Translated, it gives CAISAQGLGMNTGELFF.

V gene TRBV27 combines with J gene TRBJ1-2; 9 positions agree with TRBD1. Germline assignment: CDR1 MNHEY and CDR2 SMNVEV (reference sequence). This CDR3 spans 16 amino acids. V lost 6 bases and J lost 1; bases outside the gene matches: 9. The CDR3 region is CASSSTGGGRNYGYTF. The DNA of the CDR3 is TGTGCCAGCAGCTCTACAGGGGGCGGTCGTAACTATGGCTACACCTTC.

The chain is built from TRBV13 and TRBJ2-7, with TRBD1 matching over 8 bases. This CDR3 contains 14 residues. Germline V lookup: CDR1 PRHDT, CDR2 FYEKMQ (reference sequence). With 5 bases clipped from V and 2 bases from J, the junction kept 5 bases outside the gene matches. In nucleotides, the CDR3 is TGTGCCAGCAGCCAGGGACAGGTGGCCTACGAGCAGTACTTC. Translated, it gives CASSQGQVAYEQYF.

This chain connects TRBV15 to TRBJ2-3; D is perhaps TRBD2 (7 bases). Germline CDR1 and CDR2: LNHNV and YYDKDF (reference sequence). CDR3 length: 20 amino acids. V dropped 3 bases and J dropped 1 base, with 26 bases sitting between them. The chain's CDR3 is CATSSDGEGGLPLRTDTQYF. The CDR3 DNA follows: TGTGCCACCAGCAGCGATGGGGAGGGGGGACTCCCCCTTCGCACAGATACGCAGTATTTT.

The genes are TRBV29-1 and TRBJ2-7; TRBD2 matches at 13 bases. V dropped 3 bases and J dropped 3; count of bases not matched to a gene: 5. This CDR3 is 15 amino acids long. Germline V gene sequence: CDR1 SQVTM, CDR2 ANQGSEA. CDR3 in DNA: TGCAGCGTTGAGACTAGCGGGGGGCTCGGCTACGAGCAGTACTTC. This translates into CSVETSGGLGYEQYF.

The chain uses TRBV5-1 and TRBJ1-6, with TRBD1 matching 8 bases. Trimming cost V 3 bases and J 6 bases; bases outside gene matches: 5. In germline, CDR1 is SGHRS, CDR2 YFSETQ. The CDR3 is 15 amino acids. The CDR3 nucleotides are TGCGCCAGCAGCTCCAAGACAGGGGCTAATTCACCCCTCCACTTT. Amino acids: CASSSKTGANSPLHF.

The gene calls are TRBV9 and TRBJ2-2, with 7 bases aligning to TRBD2. The germline CDR1 and CDR2 sequences are SGDLS and YYNGEE. J was trimmed by 0 bases and V by 4 bases; bases with no gene match: 21. CDR3 length: 21 amino acids. The CDR3 region is CASSTRVVTSLKGSNTGELFF. The CDR3 nucleotides read TGTGCCAGCAGCACGAGGGTAGTGACTAGCCTAAAGGGTTCGAACACCGGGGAGCTGTTTTTT.

This clone was recorded a few times. The V gene is TRBV11-2, the J gene TRBJ2-5; 9 nucleotides match TRBD2. Looked up from germline, CDR1 is SGHAT and CDR2 is FQNNGV. CDR3 size: 19 residues. V lost 0 bases to trimming and J lost 0 bases; unmatched junction nucleotides: 11. CDR3 sequence: CASSLEVLGSGGDQETQYF. The DNA for the CDR3 is TGTGCCAGCAGCTTAGAGGTTCTGGGTAGCGGGGGCGACCAAGAGACCCAGTACTTC. The whole variable domain, remainder taken from reference TRBV11-2 and TRBJ2-5, is EAGVAQSPRYKIIEKRQSVAFWCNPISGHATLYWYQQILGQGPKLLIQFQNNGVVDDSQLPKDRFSAERLKGVDSTLKIQPAKLEDSAVYLCASSLEVLGSGGDQETQYFGPGTRLLVL.

The V and J genes are TRBV6-1 and TRBJ2-3, with TRBD2 matching over 7 bases. In germline, CDR1 is MNHNS, CDR2 SASEGT. V was clipped by 4 bases and J by 2 bases; unmatched bases: 3. This CDR3 spans 14 amino acids. The CDR3 DNA follows: TGTGCCAGCAGTGTAAGCGGGACCACAGATACGCAGTATTTT. As protein: CASSVSGTTDTQYF.

The rearrangement uses TRBV5-6 and TRBJ2-1; 7 bases fit TRBD2. Germline CDR1 and CDR2: SGHDT and YYEEEE. V lost 4 bases, J lost 8 bases, and 15 bases stayed unmatched. The CDR3 totals 16 residues. The CDR3 bases are TGTGCCAGCAGCCAAGCCGGGACTAACACCTTCGATGAGCAGTTCTTC. This codes for CASSQAGTNTFDEQFF.

V is TRBV7-9 and J is TRBJ2-3, with D perhaps matching TRBD2 (6 bases). Trimming cost V 0 bases and J 3 bases, with 13 bases left between them. CDR1 and CDR2 from the germline V gene are SEHNR and FQNEAQ (reference sequence). CDR3 length: 16 residues. CDR3 in amino acids: CASSLALRGDTDTQYF. In nucleotides, the CDR3 is TGTGCCAGCAGCTTAGCGCTTCGCGGGGATACAGATACGCAGTATTTT.

The genes are TRBV12-5 and TRBJ1-3; tentative D call: TRBD1 (6 bases). The CDR3 sequence is 17 residues long. The germline V gene encodes CDR1 LGHNT and CDR2 FRNRAP. Between the trimmed V and J ends, which lost 5 bases and 0 bases, there was a span of 17 bases. The CDR3 DNA sequence: TGTGCTAGTGGTCCCTCGACCGGGACAATCTCTGGAAACACCATATATTTT. Translated, it gives CASGPSTGTISGNTIYF.

This chain joins TRBV6-1 and TRBJ1-2; 8 nucleotides match TRBD1. From germline, CDR1 is MNHNS and CDR2 SASEGT. V shed 6 bases and J 3 bases; nucleotides not matched to a gene: 9. The CDR3 is made up of 15 amino acids. The CDR3 loop is CASSSSPGGYYGYTF. As DNA, the CDR3 is TGTGCCAGCAGCTCTAGCCCAGGGGGCTACTATGGCTACACCTTC.

This chain connects TRBV9 to TRBJ2-7; D is perhaps TRBD2 (7 bases). V gave up 5 bases and J gave up 0 bases, with 15 bases separating them. CDR1 and CDR2 from the germline V gene are SGDLS and YYNGEE. The CDR3 sequence is 15 residues long. The CDR3 here is CASSGGGASSYEQYF. The CDR3 nucleotides are TGTGCCAGCAGTGGAGGGGGGGCTAGCTCCTACGAGCAGTACTTC.

The chain employs TRBV5-6 and TRBJ2-7; TRBD1 is a possible D gene (6 bases). Per the germline V gene, CDR1 is SGHDT and CDR2 is YYEEEE. CDR3 length: 15 residues. Between the trimmed V and J ends, which lost 3 bases and 4 bases, there was a span of 17 bases. CDR3 sequence reads: CASSSPGAQGYEQYF. The CDR3, as DNA: TGTGCCAGCAGCTCACCGGGTGCCCAGGGGTACGAGCAGTACTTC.

V is TRBV18 and J is TRBJ1-6; perhaps TRBD1 as D (6 bases). The CDR3 spans 14 residues. The germline V gene encodes CDR1 KGHSH and CDR2 LQKENI. The V gene lost 3 bases and the J gene lost 8 bases, with 11 bases spanning the gap. This chain's CDR3 is CASSPGTFDSPLHF. As DNA, the CDR3 is TGTGCCAGCTCACCCGGGACATTTGATTCACCCCTCCACTTT.

A remark on this clone: A junction end diverges from the germline sequence, so it may reflect a read error. CDR3 DNA sequence: TGTGCTAGCAGCTTAAGTGGGCGAAGAGAGACCCAGTACTTC. Residues: CASSLSGRRETQYF. This chain uses TRBV7-7 with TRBJ2-5; D remains unclear. Germline loops: CDR1 SSHAT, CDR2 FNYEAQ (reference sequence). The CDR3 has 14 amino acids.

V gene TRBV7-2 combines with J gene TRBJ2-7; TRBD2 is a possible D gene (6 bases). The V gene lost 1 base and the J gene lost 3 bases, with 10 bases spanning the gap. The CDR3 is made up of 14 amino acids. The V gene's germline CDR1 is SGHTA and CDR2 FQGNSA. This chain's CDR3 is CASSLGGVYYEQYF. The CDR3 nucleotides read TGTGCCAGCAGCTTAGGGGGGGTATACTACGAGCAGTACTTC.

The chain carries TRBV29-1 and TRBJ2-2; 8 bases match TRBD2. The CDR3 consists of 14 residues. Germline V gene lookup returns CDR1 SQVTM and CDR2 ANQGSEA. V lost 6 bases to trimming and J lost 5 bases; unmatched junction nucleotides: 8. Written as DNA, the CDR3 is TGCAGCGTGACCCCCAGCGGGGGAACCGGGGAGCTGTTTTTT. It is translated as CSVTPSGGTGELFF.

The V call is TRBV11-1, the J call TRBJ1-6, with TRBD1 matching 8 bases. The CDR3 is 14 residues long. Unmatched junction bases numbered 3, after V lost 4 bases and J lost 7 bases. Germline CDR1 reads SGHAT; CDR2 reads FQDESV (reference sequence). The CDR3 is CASSYRGKNSPLHF. CDR3 sequence (DNA): TGTGCCAGCAGCTACAGGGGGAAAAATTCACCCCTCCACTTT.

The chain links TRBV19 to TRBJ1-1; TRBD1 is a possible D gene (6 bases). Germline CDR1 and CDR2: LNHDA and SQIVND (reference sequence). The CDR3 totals 14 residues. Trimming pared 5 bases from V and 4 bases from J, leaving 14 bases between. As DNA, the CDR3 is TGTGCCAGTAGTTGGGCAGGGGACGTCACTGAAGCTTTCTTT. Translating gives CASSWAGDVTEAFF.

The chain recombines TRBV9 with TRBJ2-5, with TRBD2 as a possible D gene (6 bases). The CDR3 runs to 14 residues. V was trimmed by 0 bases and J by 5 bases, leaving 11 bases between them. Germline V gene data show CDR1 as SGDLS and CDR2 as YYNGEE. CDR3 amino acids: CASSVDGGMETQYF. In DNA, the CDR3 is TGTGCCAGCAGCGTAGACGGGGGTATGGAGACCCAGTACTTC.